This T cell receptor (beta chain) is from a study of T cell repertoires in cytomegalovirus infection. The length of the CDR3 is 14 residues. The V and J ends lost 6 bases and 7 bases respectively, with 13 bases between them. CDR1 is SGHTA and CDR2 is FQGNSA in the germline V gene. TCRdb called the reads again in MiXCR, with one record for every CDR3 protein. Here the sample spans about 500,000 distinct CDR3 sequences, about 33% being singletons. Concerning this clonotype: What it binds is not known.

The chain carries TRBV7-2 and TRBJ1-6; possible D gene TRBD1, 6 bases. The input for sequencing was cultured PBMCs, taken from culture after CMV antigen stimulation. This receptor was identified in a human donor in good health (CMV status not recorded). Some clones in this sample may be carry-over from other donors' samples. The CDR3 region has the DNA TGTGCCAGCAGTCCACAGGGCCCCAATTCACCCCTCCACTTT. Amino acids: CASSPQGPNSPLHF.